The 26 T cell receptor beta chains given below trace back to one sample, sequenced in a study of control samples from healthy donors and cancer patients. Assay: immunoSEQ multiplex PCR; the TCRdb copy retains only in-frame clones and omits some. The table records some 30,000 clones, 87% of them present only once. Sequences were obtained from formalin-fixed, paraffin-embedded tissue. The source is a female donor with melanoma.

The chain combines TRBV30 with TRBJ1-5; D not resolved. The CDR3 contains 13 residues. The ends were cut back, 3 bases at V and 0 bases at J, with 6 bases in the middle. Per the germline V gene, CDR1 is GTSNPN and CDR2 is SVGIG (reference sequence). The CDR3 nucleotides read TGTGCCTGGAGCGCCTATAGCAATCAGCCCCAGCATTTT. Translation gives CAWSAYSNQPQHF.

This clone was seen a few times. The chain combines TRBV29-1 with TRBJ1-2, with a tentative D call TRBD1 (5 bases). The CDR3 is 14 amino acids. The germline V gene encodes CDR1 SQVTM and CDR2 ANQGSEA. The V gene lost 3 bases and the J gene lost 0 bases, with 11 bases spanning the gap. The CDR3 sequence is CSVDPTGSNYGYTF. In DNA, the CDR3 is TGCAGCGTTGATCCCACAGGCTCTAACTATGGCTACACCTTC. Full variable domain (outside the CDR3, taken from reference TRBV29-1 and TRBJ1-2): SAVISQKPSRDICQRGTSLTIQCQVDSQVTMMFWYRQQPGQSLTLIATANQGSEATYESGFVIDKFPISRPNLTFSTLTVSNMSPEDSSIYLCSVDPTGSNYGYTFGSGTRLTVV.

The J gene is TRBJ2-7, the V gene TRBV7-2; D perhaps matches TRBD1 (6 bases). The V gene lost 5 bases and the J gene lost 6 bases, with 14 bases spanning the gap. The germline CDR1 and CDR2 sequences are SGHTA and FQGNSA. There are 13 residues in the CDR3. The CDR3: CASSVTGFGEQYF. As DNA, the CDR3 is TGTGCCAGCAGCGTGACAGGATTTGGCGAGCAGTACTTC.

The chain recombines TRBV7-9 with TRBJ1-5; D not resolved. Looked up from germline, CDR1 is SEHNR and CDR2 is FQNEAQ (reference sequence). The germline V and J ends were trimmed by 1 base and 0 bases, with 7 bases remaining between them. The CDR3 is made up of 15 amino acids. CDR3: CASSLGAYSNQPQHF. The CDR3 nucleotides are TGTGCCAGCAGCTTAGGGGCTTATAGCAATCAGCCCCAGCATTTT.

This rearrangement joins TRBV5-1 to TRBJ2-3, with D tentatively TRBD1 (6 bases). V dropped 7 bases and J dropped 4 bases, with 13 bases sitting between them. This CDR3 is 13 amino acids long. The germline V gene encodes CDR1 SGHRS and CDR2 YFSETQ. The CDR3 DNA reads TGCGCCAGCGGGGAATCAGGGGCAGATACGCAGTATTTT. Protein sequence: CASGESGADTQYF.

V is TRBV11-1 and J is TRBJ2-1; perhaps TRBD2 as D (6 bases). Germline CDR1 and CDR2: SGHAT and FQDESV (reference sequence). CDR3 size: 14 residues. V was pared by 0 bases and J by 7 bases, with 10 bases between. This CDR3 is CASSLARRANEQFF. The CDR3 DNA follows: TGTGCCAGCAGCTTAGCACGGAGGGCTAATGAGCAGTTCTTC.

The CDR3 spells CASSPGPRHEQFF. The CDR3 bases are TGTGCCAGTAGCCCGGGGCCCCGCCATGAGCAGTTCTTC. The genes are TRBV19 and TRBJ2-1; D is perhaps TRBD1 or TRBD2 (5 bases each). V was trimmed by 6 bases and J by 8 bases, leaving 14 bases between them. The CDR3 loop spans 13 amino acids. Germline lookup yields CDR1 LNHDA and CDR2 SQIVND (reference sequence).

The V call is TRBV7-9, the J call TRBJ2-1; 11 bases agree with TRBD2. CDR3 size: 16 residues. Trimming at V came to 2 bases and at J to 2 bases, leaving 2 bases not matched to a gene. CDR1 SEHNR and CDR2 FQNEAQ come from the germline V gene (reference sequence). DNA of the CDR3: TGTGCCAGCAGCTTAACTAGCGGGAGTACCTACAATGAGCAGTTCTTC. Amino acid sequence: CASSLTSGSTYNEQFF.

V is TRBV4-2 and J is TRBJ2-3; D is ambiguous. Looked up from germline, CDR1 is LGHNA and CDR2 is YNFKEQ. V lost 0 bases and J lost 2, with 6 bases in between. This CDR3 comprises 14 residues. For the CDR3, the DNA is TGTGCCAGCAGCCAAGATCGGCCCACAGATACGCAGTATTTT. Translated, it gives CASSQDRPTDTQYF.

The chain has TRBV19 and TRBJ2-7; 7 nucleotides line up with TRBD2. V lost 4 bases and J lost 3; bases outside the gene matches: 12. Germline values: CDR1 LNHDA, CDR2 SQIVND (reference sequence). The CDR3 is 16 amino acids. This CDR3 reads CASSTTQAGRVYEQYF. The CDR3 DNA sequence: TGTGCCAGTAGTACAACCCAAGCGGGAAGGGTCTACGAGCAGTACTTC.

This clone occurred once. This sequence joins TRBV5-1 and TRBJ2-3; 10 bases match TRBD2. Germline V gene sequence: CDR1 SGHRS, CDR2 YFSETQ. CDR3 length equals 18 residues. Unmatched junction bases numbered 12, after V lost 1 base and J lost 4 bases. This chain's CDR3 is CASSLLLSTSGNSDTQYF. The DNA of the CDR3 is TGCGCCAGCAGCTTGCTTCTTAGCACTAGCGGGAATTCAGATACGCAGTATTTT.

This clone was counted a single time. The chain's CDR3 is CASSLQFTNYGYTF. The CDR3 nucleotides are TGTGCCAGCAGCTTGCAATTTACCAACTATGGCTACACCTTC. V usage is TRBV7-9 and J usage is TRBJ1-2, with D unresolved. The V end lost 3 bases, the J end lost 2 bases, and 10 bases lay between the germline ends. Germline assignment: CDR1 SEHNR and CDR2 FQNEAQ (reference sequence). CDR3 size: 14 residues.

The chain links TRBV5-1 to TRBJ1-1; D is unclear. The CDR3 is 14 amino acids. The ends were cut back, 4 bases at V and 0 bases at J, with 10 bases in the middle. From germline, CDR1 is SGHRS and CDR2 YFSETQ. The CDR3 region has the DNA TGCGCCAGCAGCCCTACGGGTATGAACACTGAAGCTTTCTTT. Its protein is CASSPTGMNTEAFF.

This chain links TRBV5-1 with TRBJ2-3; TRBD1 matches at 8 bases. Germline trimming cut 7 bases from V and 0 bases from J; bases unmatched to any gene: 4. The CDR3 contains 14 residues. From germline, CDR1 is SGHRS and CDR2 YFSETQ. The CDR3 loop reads CASDWTGSTDTQYF. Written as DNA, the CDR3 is TGCGCCAGCGACTGGACAGGGAGCACAGATACGCAGTATTTT.

Here the CDR3 reads CASSLGRRETEAFF. In DNA, the CDR3 is TGCGCCAGCAGCTTGGGCAGGCGAGAGACTGAAGCTTTCTTT. This chain joins TRBV5-1 and TRBJ1-1; the D is unclear. This CDR3 contains 14 residues. Per germline, CDR1 SGHRS and CDR2 YFSETQ. V gave up 0 bases and J gave up 5 bases, with 11 bases separating them.

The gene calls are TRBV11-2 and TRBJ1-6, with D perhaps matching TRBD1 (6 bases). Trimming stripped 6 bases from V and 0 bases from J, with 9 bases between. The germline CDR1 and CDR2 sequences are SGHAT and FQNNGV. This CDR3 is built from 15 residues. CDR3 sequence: CASRGGGSYNSPLHF. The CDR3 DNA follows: TGTGCCAGCAGAGGGGGGGGCTCCTATAATTCACCCCTCCACTTT. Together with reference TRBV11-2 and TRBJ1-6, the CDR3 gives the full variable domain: EAGVAQSPRYKIIEKRQSVAFWCNPISGHATLYWYQQILGQGPKLLIQFQNNGVVDDSQLPKDRFSAERLKGVDSTLKIQPAKLEDSAVYLCASRGGGSYNSPLHFGNGTRLTVT.

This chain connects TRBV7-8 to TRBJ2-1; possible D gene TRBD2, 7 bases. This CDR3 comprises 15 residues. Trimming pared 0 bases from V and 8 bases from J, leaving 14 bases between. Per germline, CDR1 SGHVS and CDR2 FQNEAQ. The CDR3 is CASSLAGGGGDEQFF. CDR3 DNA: TGTGCCAGCAGCTTAGCGGGGGGCGGGGGCGATGAGCAGTTCTTC.

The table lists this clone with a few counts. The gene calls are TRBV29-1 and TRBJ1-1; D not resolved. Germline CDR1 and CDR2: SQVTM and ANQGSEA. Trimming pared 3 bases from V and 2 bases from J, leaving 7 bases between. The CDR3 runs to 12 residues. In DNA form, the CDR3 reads TGCAGCGTTGAGGCAGACAACACTGAAGCTTTCTTT. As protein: CSVEADNTEAFF.

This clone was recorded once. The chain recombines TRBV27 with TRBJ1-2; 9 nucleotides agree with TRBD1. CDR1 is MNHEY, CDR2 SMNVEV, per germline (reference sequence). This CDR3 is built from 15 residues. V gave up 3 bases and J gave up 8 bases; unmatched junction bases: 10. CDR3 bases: TGTGCCAGCAGTTTTCTAACAGGGGGCCCGGGCGGCTACACCTTC. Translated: CASSFLTGGPGGYTF.

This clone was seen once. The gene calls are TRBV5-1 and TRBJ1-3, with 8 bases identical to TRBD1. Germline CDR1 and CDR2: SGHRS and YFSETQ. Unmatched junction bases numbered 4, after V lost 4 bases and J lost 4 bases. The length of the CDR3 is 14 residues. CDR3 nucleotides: TGCGCCAGCAGCCCCGGACAGGGAGGAAACACCATATATTTT. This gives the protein CASSPGQGGNTIYF.

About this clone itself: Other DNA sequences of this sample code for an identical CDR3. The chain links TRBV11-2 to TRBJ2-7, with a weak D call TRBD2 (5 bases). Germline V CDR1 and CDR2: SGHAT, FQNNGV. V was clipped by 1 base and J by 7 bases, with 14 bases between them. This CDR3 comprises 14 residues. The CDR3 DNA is TGTGCCAGCAGCTTAGTGGTAAGAGGGATTGAGCAGTACTTC. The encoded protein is CASSLVVRGIEQYF.

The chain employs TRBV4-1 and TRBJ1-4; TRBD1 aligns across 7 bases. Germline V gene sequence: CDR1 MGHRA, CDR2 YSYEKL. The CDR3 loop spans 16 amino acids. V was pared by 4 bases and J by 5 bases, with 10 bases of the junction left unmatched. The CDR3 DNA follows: TGCGCCAGCAGCCTGTCAGCCGGGACAGTCAATGAAAAACTGTTTTTT. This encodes CASSLSAGTVNEKLFF.

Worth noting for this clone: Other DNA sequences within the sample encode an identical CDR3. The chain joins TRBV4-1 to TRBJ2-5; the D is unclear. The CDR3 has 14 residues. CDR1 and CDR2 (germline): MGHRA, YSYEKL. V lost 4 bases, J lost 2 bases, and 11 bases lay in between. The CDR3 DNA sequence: TGCGCCAGCAGCCTTGGGCCATCTCAAGAGACCCAGTACTTC. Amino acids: CASSLGPSQETQYF.

CDR3 bases: TGTGCCAGCAGCTCTGACAGGGGGTTCTATGGCTACACCTTC. This translates into CASSSDRGFYGYTF. The chain links TRBV7-9 to TRBJ1-2; 9 nucleotides agree with TRBD1. From germline, CDR1 is SEHNR and CDR2 FQNEAQ (reference sequence). The V segment lost 4 bases and the J segment 4 bases; nucleotides outside the gene matches: 4. The CDR3 totals 14 residues. Together with reference TRBV7-9 and TRBJ1-2, the CDR3 gives the full variable domain: DTGVSQNPRHKITKRGQNVTFRCDPISEHNRLYWYRQTLGQGPEFLTYFQNEAQLEKSRLLSDRFSAERPKGSFSTLEIQRTEQGDSAMYLCASSSDRGFYGYTFGSGTRLTVV.

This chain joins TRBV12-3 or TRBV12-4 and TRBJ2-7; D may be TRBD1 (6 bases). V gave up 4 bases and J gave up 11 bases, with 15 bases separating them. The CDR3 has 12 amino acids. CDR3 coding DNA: TGTGCCAGCAGTTCGAAGGGGGTCGGGAAGTACTTC. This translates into CASSSKGVGKYF.

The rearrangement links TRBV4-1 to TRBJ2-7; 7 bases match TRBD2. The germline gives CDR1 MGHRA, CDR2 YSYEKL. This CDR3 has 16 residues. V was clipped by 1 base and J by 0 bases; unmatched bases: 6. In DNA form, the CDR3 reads TGCGCCAGCAGCCAAGGGTCACTAGCGAGCTCCTACGAGCAGTACTTC. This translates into CASSQGSLASSYEQYF.